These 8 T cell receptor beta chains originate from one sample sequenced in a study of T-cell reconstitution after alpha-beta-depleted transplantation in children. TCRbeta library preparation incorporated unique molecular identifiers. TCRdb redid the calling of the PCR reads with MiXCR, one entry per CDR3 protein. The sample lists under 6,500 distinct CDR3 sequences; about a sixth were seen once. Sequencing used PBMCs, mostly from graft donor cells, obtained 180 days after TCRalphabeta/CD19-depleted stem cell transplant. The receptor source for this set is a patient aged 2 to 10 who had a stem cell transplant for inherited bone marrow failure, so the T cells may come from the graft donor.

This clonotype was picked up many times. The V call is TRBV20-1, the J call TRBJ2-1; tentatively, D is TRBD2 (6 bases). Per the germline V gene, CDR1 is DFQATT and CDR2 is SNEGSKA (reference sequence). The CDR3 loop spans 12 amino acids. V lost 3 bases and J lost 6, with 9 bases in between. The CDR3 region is CSASETSNEQFF. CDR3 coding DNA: TGCAGTGCTAGTGAGACTAGCAATGAGCAGTTCTTC.

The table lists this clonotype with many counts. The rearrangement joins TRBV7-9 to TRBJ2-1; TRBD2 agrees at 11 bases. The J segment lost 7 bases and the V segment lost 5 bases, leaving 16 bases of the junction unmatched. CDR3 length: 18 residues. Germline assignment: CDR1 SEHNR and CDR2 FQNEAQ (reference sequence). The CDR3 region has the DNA TGTGCCAGCAGCCCCCCACCGAGACTAGCGGGAAGGTCGAATGAGCAGTTCTTC. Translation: CASSPPPRLAGRSNEQFF.

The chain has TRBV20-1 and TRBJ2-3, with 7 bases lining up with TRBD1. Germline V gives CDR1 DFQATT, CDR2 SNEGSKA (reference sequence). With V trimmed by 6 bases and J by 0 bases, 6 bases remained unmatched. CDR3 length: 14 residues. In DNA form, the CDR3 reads TGCAGTGCCTCGGGACAGACTAGCACAGATACGCAGTATTTT. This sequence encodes CSASGQTSTDTQYF.

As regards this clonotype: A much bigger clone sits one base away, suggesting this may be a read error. The CDR3 sequence: CCGYEAGLSSYNEQFF. Written as DNA, the CDR3 is TGCTGTGGATATGAAGCGGGGCTGAGCTCCTACAATGAGCAGTTCTTC. The chain has TRBV20-1 and TRBJ2-1, with 7 bases lining up with TRBD2. Germline V gives CDR1 DFQATT, CDR2 SNEGSKA (reference sequence). The CDR3 consists of 16 residues.

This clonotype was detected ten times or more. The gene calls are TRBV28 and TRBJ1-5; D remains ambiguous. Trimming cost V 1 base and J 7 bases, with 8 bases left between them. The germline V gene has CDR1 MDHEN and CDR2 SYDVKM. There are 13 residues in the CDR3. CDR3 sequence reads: CASSLLTSQPQHF. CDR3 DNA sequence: TGTGCCAGCAGTTTATTGACCTCCCAGCCCCAGCATTTT. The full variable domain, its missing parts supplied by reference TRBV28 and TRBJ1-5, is DVKVTQSSRYLVKRTGEKVFLECVQDMDHENMFWYRQDPGLGLRLIYFSYDVKMKEKGDIPEGYSVSREKKERFSLILESASTNQTSMYLCASSLLTSQPQHFGDGTRLSIL.

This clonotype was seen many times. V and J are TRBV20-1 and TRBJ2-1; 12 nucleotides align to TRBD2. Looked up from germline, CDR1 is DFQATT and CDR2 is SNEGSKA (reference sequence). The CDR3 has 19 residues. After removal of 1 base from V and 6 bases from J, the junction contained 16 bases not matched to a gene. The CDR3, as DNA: TGCAGTGCTAGAGTTTCAGAACTAGCGGGAGGACCGGGGGGCAATGAGCAGTTCTTC. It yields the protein CSARVSELAGGPGGNEQFF.

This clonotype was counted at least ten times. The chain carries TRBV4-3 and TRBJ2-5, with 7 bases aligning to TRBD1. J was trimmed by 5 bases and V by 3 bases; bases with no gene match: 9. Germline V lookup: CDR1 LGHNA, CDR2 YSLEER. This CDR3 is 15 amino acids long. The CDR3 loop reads CASSQGPGTEETQYF. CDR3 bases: TGCGCCAGCAGCCAGGGGCCCGGGACAGAGGAGACCCAGTACTTC.

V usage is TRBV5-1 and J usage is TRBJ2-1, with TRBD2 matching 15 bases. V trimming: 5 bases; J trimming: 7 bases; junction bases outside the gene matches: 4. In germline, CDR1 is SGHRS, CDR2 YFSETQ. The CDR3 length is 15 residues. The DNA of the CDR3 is TGCGCCAGCAGTTCAGGACTAGCGGGAGGGAATGAGCAGTTCTTC. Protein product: CASSSGLAGGNEQFF.